The T cell receptor beta chain under discussion was sequenced for a study of T cells after posttransplantation cyclophosphamide. Study conclusions and caveats: Recipient CMV seropositivity and CMV reactivation strongly tracked TRB clonality. Later blood repertoires were often dominated by clones from the donor CD8+ memory compartment. TRB overlap between skin or GI tissue T cells and blood was limited.

Method: immunoSEQ multiplex PCR; TCRdb's copy keeps in-frame clones and lacks some. Recorded here are 25,000 to 30,000 clones, none singletons. At least ten counts were recorded for this clone. Its cognate antigen is unknown. V was cut by 3 bases and J by 1 base, with 11 bases left in between. CDR1 and CDR2 (germline): SGHTA, FQGTGA. The CDR3 has 15 residues. V gene TRBV7-3 combines with J gene TRBJ2-3; no firm D call. The receptor's source is a man aged 45 to 65 in good health, CMV-negative, and a related stem cell transplant donor. Sequencing was carried out using PBMCs. The DNA for the CDR3 is TGTGCCAGCAGCTTTAGTGTTACTGGCACAGATACGCAGTATTTT. It yields the protein CASSFSVTGTDTQYF. The full variable domain, completed using reference TRBV7-3 and TRBJ2-3, is GAGVSQTPSNKVTEKGKYVELRCDPISGHTALYWYRQSLGQGPEFLIYFQGTGAADDSGLPNDRFFAVRPEGSVSTLKIQRTERGDSAVYLCASSFSVTGTDTQYFGPGTRLTVL.